This T cell receptor (beta chain) derives from a study of CD8 T cells in ankylosing spondylitis. Study results and caveats: The authors found the disease-linked clones to be CD8+ and relatively rare in peripheral blood.

With regard to this clonotype: What it binds is not known.

The CDR3 length is 15 residues. The germline CDR1 and CDR2 sequences are MGHRA and YSYEKL. Trimming removed 0 bases at V and 5 bases at J, with 11 bases between. TCRdb reprocessed the 5' RACE reads with MiXCR, giving one entry per CDR3 protein. In the table there are approximately 350,000 distinct CDR3 sequences, around 20% of which are singletons. Sequencing used blood, either unsorted or a sorted T cell fraction (not recorded which). The source is a male donor with ankylosing spondylitis or in good health (not recorded which). This sequence joins TRBV4-1 and TRBJ2-1; D is possibly TRBD1 (6 bases). The CDR3 coding sequence is TGCGCCAGCAGCCAAGAACTGGGGGCCCACAATGAGCAGTTCTTC. Residues: CASSQELGAHNEQFF.